The present T cell receptor (beta chain) was sequenced within a study of cytomegalovirus exposure and HLA in healthy donors. Findings of the study overall: The study recorded about 150 TCR beta chains that were cytomegalovirus-associated. According to a subsequent analysis, TCR clusters identified in the first cohort showed a tendency to co-occur across the 100 to 150 validation repertoires.

The germline CDR1 and CDR2 sequences are MGHDK and SYGVNS. V shed 1 base and J 2 bases; nucleotides not matched to a gene: 3. The CDR3 extends over 15 amino acids. Data came from immunoSEQ multiplex PCR; TCRdb stores just in-frame clones and leaves some out. Of 130,000 or so clones detected, under 90% appear once; the ten largest clones hold 3% to 4%. Remarks on this clone: Its specificity is not known.

This TCR derives from a man aged 25-45 years in good health and CMV-seronegative. Material for sequencing was PBMCs. The chain employs TRBV25-1 and TRBJ2-7; 9 bases fit TRBD2. This chain's CDR3 is CASSESSGVTYEQYF. The CDR3 DNA follows: TGTGCCAGCAGTGAATCTAGCGGGGTTACCTACGAGCAGTACTTC.